One and the same sample provided the 15 T cell receptor beta chains below, sequenced in a study of blood T cell repertoires in COVID-19. Here immunoSEQ multiplex PCR was the method, and the copy in TCRdb shows in-frame clones only, minus some. The table records over 90,000 clones, roughly 86% of them present only once. Sequenced: peripheral blood. The source is a human donor in a cohort sampled during active COVID-19.

The V and J genes are TRBV29-1 and TRBJ1-2; 8 bases are shared with TRBD1. J gave up 5 bases and V 6 bases, and 8 bases lay outside the gene matches. Germline loops: CDR1 SQVTM, CDR2 ANQGSEA. This CDR3 spans 13 amino acids. CDR3 loop: CSVRTGFLYGYTF. The DNA of the CDR3 is TGCAGCGTGAGGACAGGGTTCCTATATGGCTACACCTTC.

In its sample, this clone was seen a few times. The chain has TRBV5-1 and TRBJ1-1, with D possibly being TRBD1 (6 bases). The germline CDR1 and CDR2 sequences are SGHRS and YFSETQ. Deletions cut 1 base from V and 0 bases from J, with 16 bases between. This CDR3 has 17 amino acids. The CDR3 DNA follows: TGCGCCAGCAGCTTGAAGGACAGTGCTGTGATGAACACTGAAGCTTTCTTT. This sequence encodes CASSLKDSAVMNTEAFF.

The chain is built from TRBV6-2 or TRBV6-3 and TRBJ1-5, with 7 bases that match TRBD1. The CDR3 is 15 amino acids. The germline V gene has CDR1 MNHEY and CDR2 SVGEGT. The V and J ends lost 6 bases and 6 bases, in that order; junction bases with no gene match: 11. In DNA form, the CDR3 reads TGTGCCAGCAGCCTTGTTGACAGGGTGGGTCAGCCCCAGCATTTT. Its translation is CASSLVDRVGQPQHF.

V and J are TRBV6-6 and TRBJ2-7; 9 nucleotides line up with TRBD1. V gave up 4 bases and J gave up 2 bases; unmatched junction bases: 6. This CDR3 is 15 amino acids long. Germline V gene data show CDR1 as MNHNY and CDR2 as SVGAGI (reference sequence). In nucleotides, the CDR3 is TGTGCCAGCAGTTCCTTGGGACAGGGTGCCTACGAGCAGTACTTC. It specifies CASSSLGQGAYEQYF.

The chain joins TRBV18 to TRBJ2-4, with a possible D match to TRBD1 (5 bases). The CDR3 totals 16 residues. Germline V gene lookup returns CDR1 KGHSH and CDR2 LQKENI. Trimming left V 3 bases short and J 0 bases short, with 12 bases between. The CDR3 here is CASSPGVGLAKNIQYF. CDR3 DNA sequence: TGTGCCAGCTCACCCGGAGTGGGGCTAGCCAAAAACATTCAGTACTTC.

This rearrangement joins TRBV30 to TRBJ1-1; TRBD1 might be the D (5 bases). V was cut by 5 bases and J by 2 bases, with 21 bases left in between. This CDR3 is built from 16 residues. The germline V gene encodes CDR1 GTSNPN and CDR2 SVGIG (reference sequence). This chain's CDR3 is CAWGTGRGRANTEAFF. CDR3 coding DNA: TGTGCCTGGGGAACCGGAAGGGGCAGGGCTAACACTGAAGCTTTCTTT.

V is TRBV28 and J is TRBJ2-1, with D unclear. Between the trimmed V and J ends, which lost 7 bases and 3 bases, there was a span of 13 bases. The CDR3 extends over 14 amino acids. CDR1 and CDR2 from the germline V gene are MDHEN and SYDVKM. CDR3 in DNA: TGTGCCAGCAACCGGTTAACCGTCTACAATGAGCAGTTCTTC. Amino acid sequence: CASNRLTVYNEQFF.

The chain combines TRBV5-4 with TRBJ2-1, with a tentative D call TRBD2 (5 bases). The CDR3 is made up of 15 amino acids. V lost 4 bases to trimming and J lost 0 bases, with 11 bases between them. Germline CDR1 reads SGHNT; CDR2 reads YYREEE (reference sequence). The CDR3 loop reads CASSPGIRSYNEQFF. CDR3 coding DNA: TGTGCCAGCAGCCCCGGGATCCGCTCCTACAATGAGCAGTTCTTC.

CDR3 protein: CASSPEGVNSPLHF. The CDR3, as DNA: TGTGCCAGTAGTCCAGAGGGGGTAAATTCACCCCTCCACTTT. The chain joins TRBV19 to TRBJ1-6; D may be TRBD1 (6 bases). The V end lost 5 bases, the J end lost 7 bases, and 12 bases lay between the germline ends. This CDR3 is 14 amino acids long. Germline lookup yields CDR1 LNHDA and CDR2 SQIVND (reference sequence).

The rearrangement uses TRBV30 and TRBJ1-2; 7 nucleotides match TRBD1. The germline V gene has CDR1 GTSNPN and CDR2 SVGIG (reference sequence). The CDR3 loop spans 13 amino acids. V was pared by 7 bases and J by 4 bases, with 9 bases of the junction left unmatched. CDR3 protein: CAFLQGFVYGYTF. CDR3 nucleotides: TGTGCCTTCCTACAGGGGTTTGTCTATGGCTACACCTTC.

The chain combines TRBV9 with TRBJ2-5, with D possibly matching TRBD2 (7 bases). The germline V and J ends were trimmed by 4 bases and 2 bases, with 12 bases remaining between them. Looked up from germline, CDR1 is SGDLS and CDR2 is YYNGEE. This CDR3 region has 14 residues. The CDR3 protein is CASSPRGAQETQYF. The CDR3 region has the DNA TGTGCCAGCAGCCCCCGGGGGGCTCAAGAGACCCAGTACTTC.

This clone was found once. V is TRBV6-1 and J is TRBJ2-5; 8 bases match TRBD2. Germline-derived CDR1 and CDR2 are MNHNS and SASEGT. The CDR3 is 15 residues long. The J segment lost 3 bases and the V segment lost 3 bases, leaving 6 bases of the junction unmatched. As DNA, the CDR3 is TGTGCCAGCAGTGATCAGAGCGGGGGAAAAGAGACCCAGTACTTC. It codes for CASSDQSGGKETQYF.

In its sample, this clone was seen a few times. The CDR3 DNA reads as TGTGCCAGCAGCTTAGGGACTTACTACAATGAGCAGTTCTTC. This sequence encodes CASSLGTYYNEQFF. The V call is TRBV7-3, the J call TRBJ2-1; TRBD2 is a possible D gene (6 bases). Germline CDR1 is SGHTA and CDR2 is FQGTGA. Trimming removed 2 bases at V and 3 bases at J, with 8 bases between. The CDR3 runs 14 residues. The full variable domain, completed using reference TRBV7-3 and TRBJ2-1, is GAGVSQTPSNKVTEKGKYVELRCDPISGHTALYWYRQSLGQGPEFLIYFQGTGAADDSGLPNDRFFAVRPEGSVSTLKIQRTERGDSAVYLCASSLGTYYNEQFFGPGTRLTVL.

This sequence joins TRBV7-9 and TRBJ2-7; D is possibly TRBD2 (6 bases). CDR1 and CDR2 from the germline V gene are SEHNR and FQNEAQ (reference sequence). The length of the CDR3 is 15 residues. V lost 2 bases and J lost 0, with 11 bases in between. The CDR3, as DNA: TGTGCCAGCAGCTTATACGGGGGAGACTCCTACGAGCAGTACTTC. It translates to CASSLYGGDSYEQYF.

On this clone itself: The junction departs from the called germline gene at one end, perhaps through a read error. The chain is built from TRBV2 and TRBJ1-3, with a tentative D call TRBD1 (6 bases). Germline-derived CDR1 and CDR2 are SNHLY and FYNNEI. The CDR3 is made up of 18 amino acids. CDR3: CASSDGVGSGVGGYTIYF. The CDR3 DNA reads as TGTGCCAGCAGTGACGGTGTCGGGTCAGGGGTCGGTGGATACACCATATATTTT.